These 14 T cell receptor beta chains share one sample of origin, sequenced in a study of control samples from healthy donors and cancer patients. Generated by immunoSEQ multiplex PCR, the TCRdb table keeps only in-frame clones and is missing some. The sample shows about 120,000 clones, 70% to 90% of them seen only once. Sequences were obtained from blood. The receptors shown here come from a man over 45 in good health.

The chain's CDR3 is CASSWALSTDTQYF. In nucleotides, the CDR3 is TGTGCCAGCAGTTGGGCGTTGAGCACAGATACGCAGTATTTT. The genes are TRBV6-6 and TRBJ2-3, with D unclear. V lost 4 bases to trimming and J lost 0 bases, with 8 bases between them. The CDR3 consists of 14 residues. CDR1 is MNHNY and CDR2 is SVGAGI in the germline V gene (reference sequence).

The chain carries TRBV2 and TRBJ2-1; 9 nucleotides match TRBD2. V lost 4 bases and J lost 8; bases outside the gene matches: 6. The CDR3 contains 14 residues. Germline-derived CDR1 and CDR2 are SNHLY and FYNNEI. This CDR3 is CASSGRGGEDEQFF. Here the CDR3 DNA reads TGTGCCAGCAGTGGGCGGGGGGGTGAGGATGAGCAGTTCTTC.

This clone was found once. The V gene is TRBV10-2, the J gene TRBJ1-5, with D maybe TRBD1 (6 bases). The CDR3 contains 14 residues. The germline V gene has CDR1 WSHSY and CDR2 SAAADI. Trimming shortened V by 4 bases and J by 0 bases, and 7 bases separated the two germline ends. The CDR3 sequence is CASSGTVSNQPQHF. CDR3 nucleotide sequence: TGCGCCAGCAGTGGGACAGTTAGCAATCAGCCCCAGCATTTT.

The V and J genes are TRBV29-1 and TRBJ1-2, with 7 bases matching TRBD1. Losses at the gene ends were 7 bases for V and 6 bases for J; bases not matched to a gene: 8. Germline V gene data show CDR1 as SQVTM and CDR2 as ANQGSEA. This CDR3 contains 12 residues. The CDR3 region is CSADDREDGYTF. CDR3 coding DNA: TGCAGCGCAGACGACAGGGAGGATGGCTACACCTTC. Filled out from reference TRBV29-1 and TRBJ1-2, the complete variable domain reads SAVISQKPSRDICQRGTSLTIQCQVDSQVTMMFWYRQQPGQSLTLIATANQGSEATYESGFVIDKFPISRPNLTFSTLTVSNMSPEDSSIYLCSADDREDGYTFGSGTRLTVV.

The chain combines TRBV7-6 with TRBJ2-7, with a weak D call TRBD1 (5 bases). The CDR3 runs to 12 residues. V lost 1 base and J 6 bases, leaving 7 bases between the germline ends. In germline, CDR1 is SGHVS, CDR2 FNYEAQ. CDR3 sequence reads: CASSLGGSEQYF. In nucleotides, the CDR3 is TGTGCCAGCAGCTTAGGGGGCTCCGAGCAGTACTTC.

This chain links TRBV3-1 (or the pseudogene TRBV3-2) with TRBJ2-3, with D unresolved. Germline lookup yields CDR1 LGHDT and CDR2 YNNKEL (reference sequence). Trimming removed 4 bases from V and 0 bases from J, with 8 bases in between. There are 14 residues in the CDR3. The CDR3 DNA reads TGTGCCAGCAGCCCGACAACTAGCACAGATACGCAGTATTTT. Residues: CASSPTTSTDTQYF.

This clone was detected only once. The V call is TRBV24-1, the J call TRBJ2-3; a weak D match, TRBD1 (5 bases). The germline V gene has CDR1 KGHDR and CDR2 SFDVKD. This CDR3 region has 12 residues. V lost 9 bases to trimming and J lost 3 bases, with 9 bases between them. This CDR3 is CATQGWTDTQYF. DNA for the CDR3: TGTGCCACCCAGGGTTGGACAGATACGCAGTATTTT.

This chain uses TRBV5-1 with TRBJ1-1; tentative D call: TRBD1 (6 bases). The CDR3 length is 15 residues. The germline V gene encodes CDR1 SGHRS and CDR2 YFSETQ. V lost 3 bases, J lost 4 bases, and 16 bases lay in between. CDR3 protein: CASSSGFGGGTEAFF. The CDR3 nucleotides read TGCGCCAGCAGCTCGGGGTTTGGGGGCGGCACTGAAGCTTTCTTT.

This clone was seen just once. This sequence joins TRBV4-1 and TRBJ1-6; D may be TRBD1 (6 bases). This CDR3 contains 16 residues. V dropped 4 bases and J dropped 9 bases, with 19 bases sitting between them. CDR1 MGHRA and CDR2 YSYEKL come from the germline V gene. This CDR3 is CASSLTHREGRSPLHF. DNA of the CDR3: TGCGCCAGCAGCCTTACTCACAGGGAAGGGCGTTCACCCCTCCACTTT.

V gene TRBV5-6 combines with J gene TRBJ1-1, with a weak D call TRBD1 (6 bases). Germline CDR1 reads SGHDT; CDR2 reads YYEEEE. Between the trimmed V and J ends, which lost 2 bases and 1 base, there was a span of 6 bases. The CDR3 sequence is 13 residues long. The CDR3 bases are TGTGCCAGCAGCTTACAGGGGAACACTGAAGCTTTCTTT. Amino acid sequence: CASSLQGNTEAFF.

The rearrangement links TRBV19 to TRBJ2-1; tentatively, D is TRBD1 (6 bases). Trimming removed 5 bases at V and 9 bases at J, with 17 bases between. CDR1 LNHDA and CDR2 SQIVND come from the germline V gene (reference sequence). The CDR3 is 14 amino acids. The CDR3 DNA is TGTGCCAGTAGTGCCCAAACCCAGGGGATTGAGCAGTTCTTC. It encodes CASSAQTQGIEQFF.

The V call is TRBV18, the J call TRBJ2-1; the match to TRBD1 covers 11 bases. Germline V CDR1 and CDR2: KGHSH, LQKENI. J was trimmed by 9 bases and V by 4 bases; bases with no gene match: 5. The CDR3 is made up of 14 amino acids. CDR3 in amino acids: CASSRDRGMGEQFF. The CDR3, as DNA: TGTGCCAGCTCACGGGACAGGGGGATGGGTGAGCAGTTCTTC.

The chain uses TRBV6-6 and TRBJ1-2; the D gene is possibly TRBD1 (5 bases). V gave up 2 bases and J gave up 1 base, with 11 bases separating them. CDR1 is MNHNY and CDR2 is SVGAGI in the germline V gene (reference sequence). The CDR3 totals 15 residues. The CDR3 spells CASSYARGNNYGYTF. The CDR3 DNA reads TGTGCCAGCAGTTACGCCCGGGGGAATAACTATGGCTACACCTTC.

This chain connects TRBV12-3 or TRBV12-4 to TRBJ1-1; TRBD1 matches 8 bases. J lost 3 bases, V lost 6 bases, and 3 bases had no gene match. The length of the CDR3 is 13 residues. The CDR3 here is CASRKTGDTEAFF. In nucleotides, the CDR3 is TGTGCCAGCAGAAAGACAGGGGACACTGAAGCTTTCTTT.